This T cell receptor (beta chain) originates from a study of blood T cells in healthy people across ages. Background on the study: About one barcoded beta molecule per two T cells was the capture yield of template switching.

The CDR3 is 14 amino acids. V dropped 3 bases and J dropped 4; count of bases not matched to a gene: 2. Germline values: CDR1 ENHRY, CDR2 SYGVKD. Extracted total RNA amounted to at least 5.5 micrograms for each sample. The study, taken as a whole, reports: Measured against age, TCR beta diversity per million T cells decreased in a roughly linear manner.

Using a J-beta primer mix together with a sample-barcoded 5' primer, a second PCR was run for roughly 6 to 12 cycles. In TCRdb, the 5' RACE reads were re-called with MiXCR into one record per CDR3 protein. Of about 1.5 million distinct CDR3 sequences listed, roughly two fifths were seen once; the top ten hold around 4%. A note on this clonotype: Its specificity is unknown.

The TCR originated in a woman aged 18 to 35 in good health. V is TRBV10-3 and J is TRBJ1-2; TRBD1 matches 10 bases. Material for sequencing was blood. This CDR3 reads CAISDRDRGYGYTF. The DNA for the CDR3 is TGTGCCATCAGTGACCGGGACAGGGGCTATGGCTACACCTTC.